The following is a TCR beta chain sequence with its context. The antigen remains unidentified. Some clones are missing from TCRdb's copy, which holds only in-frame ones; the method was immunoSEQ multiplex PCR. The top ten hold about 3% of the sample, which has 85,000 to 130,000 clones, about 83% seen once. The germline V and J ends were trimmed by 4 bases and 3 bases, with 13 bases remaining between them. The germline V gene has CDR1 SNHLY and CDR2 FYNNEI. The length of the CDR3 is 15 residues. This entry comes from a study of T cell responses to AZD1222 COVID-19 vaccine. Study-wide results and caveats: Sampled repertoires all dated from after the peak T cell response.

The sequence was collected from an adult in good health. The sequencing here drew on peripheral blood, taken on day 0 of AZD1222 vaccination. V is TRBV2 and J is TRBJ1-3; D call uncertain. CDR3 amino acids: CASSGQEGLGNTIYF. The CDR3 nucleotides are TGTGCCAGCAGTGGTCAAGAAGGACTTGGAAACACCATATATTTT.